The 29 T cell receptor beta chains reported below all come from one sample, sequenced in a study of tumor and adjacent non-tumor tissue in lung cancer. No cell sorting was done before RNA was extracted from the tissue. A modified ARM-PCR protocol with three rounds of nested PCR amplified TCRbeta. TCRdb analysed the multiplex PCR reads with MiXCR anew, one entry per CDR3 protein. The sample includes 120,000 or so distinct CDR3 sequences, 66% of them seen just once. The sample was lung tumor tissue. The receptors come from a young man with non-small cell lung cancer.

A note on this clonotype: One end of the junction is discordant with germline, which a read error may explain. The V gene is TRBV30, the J gene TRBJ2-1, with D hard to call. CDR3 length: 14 residues. CDR1 and CDR2 (germline): GTSNPN, SVGIG (reference sequence). CDR3 residues: CAWMSGSGYIEQFF. The CDR3 DNA reads as TGTGCCTGGATGTCCGGATCCGGGTACATTGAGCAGTTCTTC.

V gene TRBV4-1 combines with J gene TRBJ2-3; D unresolved. The CDR3 sequence is 15 residues long. The V and J ends lost 3 bases and 15 bases respectively, with 25 bases between them. Germline-derived CDR1 and CDR2 are MGHRA and YSYEKL. The CDR3 is CASSQRAIGTDMQYF. In DNA form, the CDR3 reads TGCGCCAGCAGCCAGAGAGCAATAGGTACAGATATGCAATATTTT.

The V and J genes are TRBV7-9 and TRBJ2-3; D is ambiguous. Germline V CDR1 and CDR2: SEHNR, FQNEAQ (reference sequence). The CDR3 length is 13 residues. The ends were cut back, 5 bases at V and 5 bases at J, with 11 bases in the middle. The CDR3 sequence is CASSVTEKDTQYF. The DNA for the CDR3 is TGTGCCAGCAGCGTCACGGAAAAAGATACGCAGTATTTT. Full variable domain (rest looked up from reference TRBV7-9 and TRBJ2-3): DTGVSQNPRHKITKRGQNVTFRCDPISEHNRLYWYRQTLGQGPEFLTYFQNEAQLEKSRLLSDRFSAERPKGSFSTLEIQRTEQGDSAMYLCASSVTEKDTQYFGPGTRLTVL.

The V gene is TRBV30, the J gene TRBJ1-1; D not certain. The germline V gene has CDR1 GTSNPN and CDR2 SVGIG (reference sequence). The V end lost 2 bases, the J end lost 1 base, and 8 bases lay between the germline ends. CDR3 length equals 13 residues. The CDR3 DNA sequence: TGTGCCTGGAGTCTGGAACCGAACACTGAAGCTTTCTTT. As protein: CAWSLEPNTEAFF. The full variable domain, completed using reference TRBV30 and TRBJ1-1, is SQTIHQWPATLVQPVGSPLSLECTVEGTSNPNLYWYRQAAGRGLQLLFYSVGIGQISSEVPQNLSASRPQDRQFILSSKKLLLSDSGFYLCAWSLEPNTEAFFGQGTRLTVV.

With regard to this clonotype: The junction shows a germline mismatch at one end, possibly a read error. The rearrangement links TRBV11-1 to TRBJ2-3; unclear D gene. CDR1 is SGHAT and CDR2 is FQDESV in the germline V gene (reference sequence). The CDR3 extends over 12 amino acids. The CDR3 bases are TGTGCCAGCAACCCAACAGCAGATATGCAGTATTTT. Translated, it gives CASNPTADMQYF.

This clonotype turned up a few times. Since the CDR3 does not end with the conserved phenylalanine or tryptophan, this likely comes from a read error. The chain couples TRBV20-1 to TRBJ2-1; D is unresolved. This CDR3 spans 14 amino acids. Germline V CDR1 and CDR2: DFQATT, SNEGSKA (reference sequence). The DNA for the CDR3 is TGCAGTGCCAAGACTGTCAGCTCCTACAATGAACAGTTCTTA. Its protein product is CSAKTVSSYNEQFL.

This clonotype was counted at least ten times. The rearrangement joins TRBV20-1 to TRBJ2-3; TRBD2 agrees at 8 bases. From germline, CDR1 is DFQATT and CDR2 SNEGSKA (reference sequence). This CDR3 is 15 amino acids long. With V trimmed by 1 base and J by 6 bases, 9 bases remained unmatched. CDR3 residues: CSARGTGGLDDTQYF. CDR3 coding DNA: TGCAGTGCTAGAGGAACGGGAGGGTTGGACGATACGCAGTATTTT.

A note on this clonotype: The conserved phenylalanine or tryptophan is not found at the CDR3 terminus, so this likely reflects a read error. The DNA is left out, because the CDR3 cannot be placed on it with certainty; the CDR3 is given as TCRdb lists it. The genes are TRBV4-3 and TRBJ2-2; whether TRBD2, the table's D call, matches the DNA was not checked. The CDR3 is 19 amino acids long, termini counted. CDR1 and CDR2 from the germline V gene are LGHNA and YSLEER. CDR3 amino acids: CASSQWVAGGLGDTGELFC.

There are many counts of this clonotype. The chain combines TRBV20-1 with TRBJ2-7; D ambiguous. The germline V gene encodes CDR1 DFQATT and CDR2 SNEGSKA (reference sequence). This CDR3 spans 13 amino acids. With 3 bases removed from V and 0 bases from J, the gap between germline ends came to 9 bases. The CDR3 nucleotides read TGCAGTGCTAGTTATTGGAACTCCTACGAGCAGTACTTC. As protein: CSASYWNSYEQYF.

With respect to this clonotype: Germline is not matched at one junction end, which may reflect a read error. The chain uses TRBV11-1 and TRBJ2-3, with a weak D call TRBD1 (6 bases). The germline V gene encodes CDR1 SGHAT and CDR2 FQDESV (reference sequence). The CDR3 spans 13 residues. The CDR3 DNA follows: TGTGCCAGCTGCTTAGTGGGGGCAGATACGCAGTACTTT. Its translation is CASCLVGADTQYF.

V usage is TRBV28 and J usage is TRBJ2-2; D is undetermined. With 7 bases removed from V and 1 base from J, the gap between germline ends came to 13 bases. This CDR3 has 15 amino acids. Germline-derived CDR1 and CDR2 are MDHEN and SYDVKM. CDR3: CASTSYAVNTGELFF. CDR3 bases: TGTGCCAGCACCTCTTATGCGGTGAACACCGGGGAGCTGTTTTTT.

J is TRBJ2-5 and V is TRBV11-2, with D hard to call. The CDR3 loop spans 13 amino acids. Germline V lookup: CDR1 SGHAT, CDR2 FQNNGV. DNA for the CDR3: TGTACCAACAGCTTAGACCCTACGGGGACCCAGTACTTC. Its protein product is CTNSLDPTGTQYF.

This clonotype was seen a handful of times. A read error may be the cause here, since a much bigger clone is one base away. The rearrangement links TRBV20-1 to TRBJ2-1; D unclear. Germline assignment: CDR1 DFQATT and CDR2 SNEGSKA (reference sequence). Between the trimmed V and J ends, which lost 7 bases and 4 bases, there was a span of 8 bases. CDR3 size: 11 residues. In nucleotides, the CDR3 is TGCAGTGTGGTGGGATACAATGAGCAGTTCTTC. Translating it yields CSVVGYNEQFF.

Comment on this clonotype: In this CDR3 the conserved last residue, phenylalanine or tryptophan, is missing, so a read error is likely. V and J are TRBV29-1 and TRBJ2-5, with 12 nucleotides matching TRBD2. The V gene end was trimmed by 7 bases and the J gene end by 5 bases; junction bases not matched to a gene: 8. CDR3 length: 14 residues. Germline V gene lookup returns CDR1 SQVTM and CDR2 ANQGSEA. The CDR3 sequence is CSAVTSGSLETQYL. The CDR3 DNA follows: TGCAGCGCCGTGACTAGCGGGAGTTTGGAGACCCAGTACCTC.

Comment on this clonotype: Just one base apart from a much larger clone, this may be a read error. The chain carries TRBV20-1 and TRBJ2-1, with TRBD2 identical over 7 bases. Germline V gene lookup returns CDR1 DFQATT and CDR2 SNEGSKA (reference sequence). This CDR3 is 14 amino acids long. The CDR3 sequence is CSARRASGYNGQFF. For the CDR3, the DNA is TGCAGTGCTAGAAGGGCTAGCGGTTACAATGGGCAGTTCTTC.

This clonotype has only a few counts. The rearrangement joins TRBV7-8 to TRBJ2-7; tentatively, D is TRBD2 (5 bases). The CDR3 consists of 14 residues. Trimming stripped 7 bases from V and 4 bases from J, with 17 bases between. The V gene's germline CDR1 is SGHVS and CDR2 FQNEAQ. The CDR3 loop is CASTPAEAEYEQYF. CDR3 coding DNA: TGTGCCAGCACCCCCGCGGAAGCGGAGTACGAGCAGTACTTC.

As concerns this clonotype: A read error may be the cause here, since a much bigger clone is one base away. V is TRBV12-3 or TRBV12-4 and J is TRBJ2-1; D possibly corresponds to TRBD2 (6 bases). Trimming left V 4 bases short and J 10 bases short, with 8 bases between. The CDR3 covers 11 residues. The CDR3 here is CASSSGVEQFF. CDR3 bases: TGTGCCAGCAGTTCGGGAGTAGAGCAGTTCTTC.

In this sample, this clonotype turned up many times. The chain combines TRBV6-5 with TRBJ1-5, with D hard to call. Trimming took off 2 bases at V and 0 bases at J, with 8 bases between the two ends. The CDR3 length is 15 residues. Germline values: CDR1 MNHEY, CDR2 SVGAGI. The CDR3 DNA follows: TGTGCCAGCAGTTACAAGTTGGGTAGCAATCAGCCCCAGCATTTT. Amino acid sequence: CASSYKLGSNQPQHF.

In the case of this clonotype: It may be a read error: a sequence one base away is much more abundant. The chain carries TRBV29-1 and TRBJ2-7; D is perhaps TRBD1 (7 bases). CDR1 and CDR2 from the germline V gene are SQVTM and ANQGSEA. CDR3 length: 11 residues. Deletions cut 3 bases from V and 7 bases from J, with 10 bases between. The CDR3, as DNA: TGCAGCGTTGATTCAGGGGGGGAGCAGTACTTC. It is translated as CSVDSGGEQYF.

This clonotype was recorded a few times. V is TRBV4-1 and J is TRBJ2-5, with 10 positions matching TRBD2. The CDR3 has 16 residues. In germline, CDR1 is MGHRA, CDR2 YSYEKL. J lost 5 bases, V lost 2 bases, and 8 bases had no gene match. The CDR3 spells CASSQQLAGGRETQYF. The CDR3 bases are TGCGCCAGCAGCCAACAATTAGCGGGAGGCCGGGAGACCCAGTACTTC.

On this clonotype: A junction boundary mismatches the germline segment, possibly from a read error. The V gene is TRBV20-1, the J gene TRBJ2-1; 7 nucleotides match TRBD2. The germline CDR1 and CDR2 sequences are DFQATT and SNEGSKA (reference sequence). The CDR3 is made up of 14 amino acids. The CDR3 region has the DNA TGCAGTGCTAGAATTAGCGGGCAACACAATAAGCAGTTCTTC. It is translated as CSARISGQHNKQFF.

With regard to this clonotype: The germline gene is not matched at one end of the junction; a read error may be the cause. The chain combines TRBV20-1 with TRBJ2-1; D remains ambiguous. The CDR3 runs to 13 residues. The germline gives CDR1 DFQATT, CDR2 SNEGSKA (reference sequence). The CDR3 DNA reads TGCAGTGCCAGAGACGGTTTTTCGAATGAGCAGTTCTTC. This encodes CSARDGFSNEQFF.

Concerning this clonotype itself: The junction does not match germline at one end; this may be a read error. V usage is TRBV6-5 and J usage is TRBJ2-1; D not certain. The CDR3 contains 13 residues. Per germline, CDR1 MNHEY and CDR2 SVGAGI. The CDR3 DNA is TGTGCCAGCCGGACCATGGGCTACAATGAACAGTTCTTC. Its translation is CASRTMGYNEQFF.

This chain links TRBV11-2 with TRBJ1-2, with 10 bases lining up with TRBD1. The CDR3 spans 14 residues. CDR1 SGHAT and CDR2 FQNNGV come from the germline V gene. The V segment lost 9 bases and the J segment 4 bases; nucleotides outside the gene matches: 8. In DNA form, the CDR3 reads TGTGCCAGAGGCTCGACAGGGGGCCTCTATGGCTACACCTTC. Its translation is CARGSTGGLYGYTF.

Comment on this clonotype: Sequence at one end of the junction differs from germline and may be a read error. V and J are TRBV11-2 and TRBJ2-6, with 9 bases matching TRBD2. Looked up from germline, CDR1 is SGHAT and CDR2 is FQNNGV. This CDR3 contains 20 residues. The CDR3 region has the DNA TGTGCCAGCAGCATGGGACGAGCGGGAGGAGGGAGCTCTGGGGCCAACGACCTGACTTTC. Translating it yields CASSMGRAGGGSSGANDLTF.

The rearrangement uses TRBV11-3 and TRBJ2-2; D call uncertain. From germline, CDR1 is SGHNT and CDR2 YENEEA. The CDR3 runs 14 residues. The V end was cut by 4 bases, the J end by 8 bases, with 14 bases between. As DNA, the CDR3 is TGTGCCAGCAGCTCTCGGAAAGAGAAGGGGGAGCTGTTTTTT. Its protein is CASSSRKEKGELFF.

This clonotype has at least ten counts. This chain links TRBV12-3 or TRBV12-4 with TRBJ2-7; 7 bases map to TRBD1. The junction had 4 bases not matched to a gene; V was cut back by 2 bases and J by 0 bases. There are 15 residues in the CDR3. CDR3: CASSLRTGSSYEQYF. CDR3 DNA: TGTGCCAGCAGTTTAAGGACAGGCAGCTCCTACGAGCAGTACTTC.

Turning to this clonotype: Germline and junction disagree at one end, which may indicate a read error. This sequence joins TRBV29-1 and TRBJ2-1; D is perhaps TRBD1 (6 bases). The CDR3 has 13 amino acids. CDR1 and CDR2 (germline): SQVTM, ANQGSEA. Here the CDR3 reads CNSINRVHNEQLF. The CDR3 DNA reads TGCAACTCCATTAACAGGGTCCACAATGAGCAGCTCTTC.

This clonotype was recorded only once. A much larger clone lies one base from this, so it may be a read error. This chain connects TRBV6-2 or TRBV6-3 to TRBJ2-1; the D is unclear. Germline CDR1 is MNHEY and CDR2 is SVGEGT. V lost 7 bases and J 3 bases, leaving 10 bases between the germline ends. The CDR3 consists of 13 residues. The chain's CDR3 is CASILNGYNEQFF. CDR3 nucleotide sequence: TGTGCCAGCATTTTAAACGGCTACAATGAGCAGTTCTTC.